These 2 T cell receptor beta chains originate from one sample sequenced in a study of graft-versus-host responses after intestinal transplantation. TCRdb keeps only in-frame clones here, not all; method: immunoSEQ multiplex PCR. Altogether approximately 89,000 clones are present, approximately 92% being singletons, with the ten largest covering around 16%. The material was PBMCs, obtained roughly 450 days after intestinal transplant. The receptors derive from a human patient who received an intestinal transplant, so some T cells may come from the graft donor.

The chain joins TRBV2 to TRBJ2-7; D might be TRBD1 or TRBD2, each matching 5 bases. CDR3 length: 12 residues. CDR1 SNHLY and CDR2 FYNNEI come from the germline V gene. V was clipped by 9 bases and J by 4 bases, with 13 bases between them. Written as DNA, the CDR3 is TGTGCCAGGGGGGTTGGGGGATACGAGCAGTACTTC. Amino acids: CARGVGGYEQYF.

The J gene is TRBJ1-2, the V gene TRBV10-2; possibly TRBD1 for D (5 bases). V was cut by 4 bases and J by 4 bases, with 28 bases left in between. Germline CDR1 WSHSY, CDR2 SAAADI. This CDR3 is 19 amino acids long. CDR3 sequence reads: CASSVGPSGDNWRAYGYTF. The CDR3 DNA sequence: TGCGCCAGCAGTGTCGGCCCCTCGGGGGATAATTGGCGAGCCTATGGCTACACCTTC.